This TCR beta chain was identified in a study of cytomegalovirus exposure and HLA in healthy donors (dated by TCRdb to the late 2010s). As for the study more broadly: According to a later analysis, the 120 or so validation repertoires were produced on the same platform as the roughly 720 repertoires of the first cohort. High-throughput TCR immunosequencing, statistical association of individual TCRs with disease status, and machine learning were combined to predict cytomegalovirus infection status. In addition to the first cohort of hundreds of subjects, a separate validation cohort of 120 different subjects was used. The study was designed to test whether signatures of past pathogen exposure could be identified by cataloging public T cell receptors. Results and caveats for the whole study, not just this receptor: In vitro tests confirmed that a few of the cytomegalovirus-associated TCR beta chains recognize cytomegalovirus antigens. The classifier was reported to diagnose cytomegalovirus status with high specificity and sensitivity in both the original cohort and the validation cohort. While some public TCRs were present in many individuals, most TCR sequences turned up only very rarely across donors. It was suggested by the authors that the approach could potentially be generalized to other disease states and immunological phenotypes. A total of 150 or so TCR beta chains were listed by the study as associated with cytomegalovirus. A later analysis had no HLA typing for the validation cohort, so co-occurrence there was scored across all 110 or so repertoires. Of the cluster scores, 85% to 95% were above 0 in a later analysis, which found that TCRs clustered in the first cohort also tended to co-occur in the roughly 130 validation repertoires.

The CDR1 and CDR2 encoded by the germline V gene (reference sequence) are SEHNR and FQNEAQ. V is cut by 3 bases and J by 3 bases, and the space between the germline ends is 17 bases. The CDR3 goes from the cysteine to the phenylalanine over 16 residues. The sequence is cut down to CDR3 DNA, 48 bases in frame from base 1. Receptor libraries were prepared by the immunoSEQ multiplex PCR assay. As for how the authors treated the data: To diagnose cytomegalovirus status from the catalog of TCR beta chain sequences, a statistical classification framework was built. TCRdb limited this immuneACCESS table to in-frame rearrangements with V and J called. A share of clones is missing; checked studies link under half to unresolved V genes, and the rest is unexplained. D and trimming come from the DNA, and the V and J calls and clone size come from that table. This sample is represented by about 150,000 clones; roughly 84% of them were singletons. The top ten clones comprise around 2.1% of the sample.

To note about this clone: What this receptor recognizes is not known. Per-nucleotide qualities are absent, and no much larger clonotype sits a single base away.

The donors belonged to the validation cohort of roughly 120 subjects, which was separate from the approximately 700-subject first cohort. The chain is assembled from TRBV7-9 and TRBJ1-1, with the D gene uncertain. The sequencing input was PBMCs. This clonotype was sampled from a human donor in good health. The DNA is TGTGCCAGCAGCTTTATTCGAAGTCCGAGAGACACTGAAGCTTTCTTT. It encodes CASSFIRSPRDTEAFF.